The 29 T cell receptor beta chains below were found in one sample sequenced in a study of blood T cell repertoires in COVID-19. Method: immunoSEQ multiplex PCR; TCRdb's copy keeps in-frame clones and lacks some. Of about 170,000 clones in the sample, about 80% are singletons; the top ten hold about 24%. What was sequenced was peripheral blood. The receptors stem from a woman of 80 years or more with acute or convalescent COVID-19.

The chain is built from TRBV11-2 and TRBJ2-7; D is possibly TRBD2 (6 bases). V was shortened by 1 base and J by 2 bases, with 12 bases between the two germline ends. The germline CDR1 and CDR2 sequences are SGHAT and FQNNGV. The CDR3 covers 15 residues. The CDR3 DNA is TGTGCCAGCAGCTTAGCGGGAGACACTCCCTACGAGCAGTACTTC. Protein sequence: CASSLAGDTPYEQYF.

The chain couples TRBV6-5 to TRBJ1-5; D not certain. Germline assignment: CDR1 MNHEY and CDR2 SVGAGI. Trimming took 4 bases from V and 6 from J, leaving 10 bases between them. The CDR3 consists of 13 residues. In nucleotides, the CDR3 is TGTGCCAGCAGTTTTACGGGGTTTCAGCCCCAGCATTTT. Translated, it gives CASSFTGFQPQHF.

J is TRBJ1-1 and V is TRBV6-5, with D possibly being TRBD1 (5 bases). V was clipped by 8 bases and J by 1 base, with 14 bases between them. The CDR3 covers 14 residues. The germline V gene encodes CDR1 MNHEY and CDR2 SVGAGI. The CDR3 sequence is CASDYSRENTEAFF. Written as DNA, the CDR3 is TGTGCCAGCGATTATTCCAGGGAGAACACTGAAGCTTTCTTT.

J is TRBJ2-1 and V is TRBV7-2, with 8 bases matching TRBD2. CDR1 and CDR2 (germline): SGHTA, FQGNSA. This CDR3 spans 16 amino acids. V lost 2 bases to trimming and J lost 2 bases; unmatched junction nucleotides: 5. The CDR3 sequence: CASSLRGGPTYNEQFF. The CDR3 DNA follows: TGTGCCAGCAGCTTACGGGGGGGACCAACCTACAATGAGCAGTTCTTC.

The CDR3 DNA reads TGCGCCAGCAGCATGGACAGCTTGAACACTGAAGCTTTCTTT. Residues: CASSMDSLNTEAFF. The chain is built from TRBV5-1 and TRBJ1-1, with a tentative D call TRBD1 (6 bases). The CDR3 totals 14 residues. The V end lost 4 bases, the J end lost 0 bases, and 10 bases lay between the germline ends. The germline V gene has CDR1 SGHRS and CDR2 YFSETQ.

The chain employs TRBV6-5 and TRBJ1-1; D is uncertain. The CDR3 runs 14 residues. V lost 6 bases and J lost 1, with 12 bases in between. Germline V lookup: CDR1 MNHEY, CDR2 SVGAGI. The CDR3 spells CASRDWGSNTEAFF. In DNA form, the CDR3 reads TGTGCCAGCAGGGACTGGGGATCGAACACTGAAGCTTTCTTT.

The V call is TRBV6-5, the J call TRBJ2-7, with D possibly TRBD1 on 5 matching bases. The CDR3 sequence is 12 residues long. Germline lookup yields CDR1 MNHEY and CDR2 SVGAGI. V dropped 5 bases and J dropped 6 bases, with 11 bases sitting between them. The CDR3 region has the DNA TGTGCCAGCAGTCACGCAGGGTTCGAGCAGTACTTC. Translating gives CASSHAGFEQYF.

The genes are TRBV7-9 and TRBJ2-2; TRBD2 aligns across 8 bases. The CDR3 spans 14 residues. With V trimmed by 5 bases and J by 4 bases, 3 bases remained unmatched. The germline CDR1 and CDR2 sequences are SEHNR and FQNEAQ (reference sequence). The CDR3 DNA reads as TGTGCCAGCAGCCTGGCGGGAGGCACCGGGGAGCTGTTTTTT. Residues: CASSLAGGTGELFF.

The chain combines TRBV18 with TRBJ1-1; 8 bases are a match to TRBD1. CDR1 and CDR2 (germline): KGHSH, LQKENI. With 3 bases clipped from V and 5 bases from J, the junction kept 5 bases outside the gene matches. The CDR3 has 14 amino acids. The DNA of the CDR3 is TGTGCCAGCTCACCTCGACAGGGGCAAACTGAAGCTTTCTTT. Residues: CASSPRQGQTEAFF.

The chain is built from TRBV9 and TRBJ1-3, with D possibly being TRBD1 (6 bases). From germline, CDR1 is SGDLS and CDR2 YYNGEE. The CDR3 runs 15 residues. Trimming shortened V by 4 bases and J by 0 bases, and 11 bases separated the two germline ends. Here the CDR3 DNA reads TGTGCCAGCAGCCTAGCGACAGGCTCTGGAAACACCATATATTTT. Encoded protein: CASSLATGSGNTIYF.

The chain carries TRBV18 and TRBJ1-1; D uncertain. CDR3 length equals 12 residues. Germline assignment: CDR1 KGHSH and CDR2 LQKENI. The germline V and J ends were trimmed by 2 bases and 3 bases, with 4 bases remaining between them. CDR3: CASSPTYTEAFF. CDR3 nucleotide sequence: TGTGCCAGCTCACCAACATACACTGAAGCTTTCTTT.

As DNA, the CDR3 is TGTGCCAGCAGCCCCACCCTTAGGGACAGGGGCTATGGCTACACCTTC. It yields the protein CASSPTLRDRGYGYTF. This rearrangement joins TRBV7-2 to TRBJ1-2; 10 bases line up with TRBD1. After removal of 5 bases from V and 4 bases from J, the junction contained 10 bases not matched to a gene. Germline-derived CDR1 and CDR2 are SGHTA and FQGNSA. This CDR3 contains 16 residues.

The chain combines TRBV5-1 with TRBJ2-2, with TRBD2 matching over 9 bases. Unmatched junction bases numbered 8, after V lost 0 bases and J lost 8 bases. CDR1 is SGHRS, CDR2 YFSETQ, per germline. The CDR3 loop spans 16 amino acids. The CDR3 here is CASSLGPAGGSGELFF. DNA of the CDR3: TGCGCCAGCAGCTTGGGGCCAGCGGGAGGATCAGGGGAGCTGTTTTTT.

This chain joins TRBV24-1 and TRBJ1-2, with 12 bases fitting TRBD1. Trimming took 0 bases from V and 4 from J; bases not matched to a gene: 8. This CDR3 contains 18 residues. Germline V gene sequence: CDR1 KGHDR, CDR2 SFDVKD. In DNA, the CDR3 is TGTGCCACCAGTGATTTGCCTACGGGACAGGGGGCCGGCTATGGCTACACCTTC. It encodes CATSDLPTGQGAGYGYTF.

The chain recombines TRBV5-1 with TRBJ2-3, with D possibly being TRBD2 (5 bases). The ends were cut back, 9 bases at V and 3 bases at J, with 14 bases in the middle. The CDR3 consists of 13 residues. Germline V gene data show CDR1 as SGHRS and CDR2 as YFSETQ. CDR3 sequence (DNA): TGCGCCACCTCGCCCCCGGGGACAGATACGCAGTATTTT. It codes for CATSPPGTDTQYF. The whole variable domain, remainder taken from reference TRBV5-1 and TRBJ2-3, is KAGVTQTPRYLIKTRGQQVTLSCSPISGHRSVSWYQQTPGQGLQFLFEYFSETQRNKGNFPGRFSGRQFSNSRSEMNVSTLELGDSALYLCATSPPGTDTQYFGPGTRLTVL.

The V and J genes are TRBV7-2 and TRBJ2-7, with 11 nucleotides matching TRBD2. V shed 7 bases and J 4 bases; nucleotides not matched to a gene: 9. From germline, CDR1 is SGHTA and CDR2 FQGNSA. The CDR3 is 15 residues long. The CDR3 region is CASTLTSGKGYEQYF. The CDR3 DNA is TGTGCCAGCACCCTGACTAGCGGGAAGGGTTACGAGCAGTACTTC.

CDR3 amino acids: CASSEPGGSYAGELFF. The CDR3 DNA sequence: TGTGCCAGCAGTGAACCGGGCGGGAGCTATGCCGGGGAGCTGTTTTTT. This chain joins TRBV2 and TRBJ2-2; 7 bases agree with TRBD2. Germline assignment: CDR1 SNHLY and CDR2 FYNNEI. The CDR3 loop spans 16 amino acids. V lost 2 bases to trimming and J lost 6 bases; unmatched junction nucleotides: 9. Full variable domain (outside the CDR3, taken from reference TRBV2 and TRBJ2-2): EPEVTQTPSHQVTQMGQEVILRCVPISNHLYFYWYRQILGQKVEFLVSFYNNEISEKSEIFDDQFSVERPDGSNFTLKIRSTKLEDSAMYFCASSEPGGSYAGELFFGEGSRLTVL.

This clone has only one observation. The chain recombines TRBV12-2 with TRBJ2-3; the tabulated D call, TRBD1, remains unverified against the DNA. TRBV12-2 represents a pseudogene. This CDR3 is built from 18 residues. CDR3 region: CASRTGTESQISTDTQYF. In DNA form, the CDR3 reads TGTGCAAGTCGCACCGGGACAGAATCCCAAATTAGCACAGATACGCAGTATTTT.

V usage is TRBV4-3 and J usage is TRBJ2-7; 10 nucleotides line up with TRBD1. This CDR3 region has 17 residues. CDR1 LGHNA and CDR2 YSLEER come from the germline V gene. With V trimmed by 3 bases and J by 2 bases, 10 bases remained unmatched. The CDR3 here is CASSQLPGQGLPYEQYF. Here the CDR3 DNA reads TGCGCCAGCAGCCAGTTACCGGGACAGGGGCTCCCCTACGAGCAGTACTTC.

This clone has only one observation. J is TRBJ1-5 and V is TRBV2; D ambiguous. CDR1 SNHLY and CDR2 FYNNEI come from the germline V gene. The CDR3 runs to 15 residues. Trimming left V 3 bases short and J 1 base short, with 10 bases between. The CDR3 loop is CASSDRERSNQPQHF. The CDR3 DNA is TGTGCCAGCAGTGATCGGGAGAGGAGCAATCAGCCCCAGCATTTT.

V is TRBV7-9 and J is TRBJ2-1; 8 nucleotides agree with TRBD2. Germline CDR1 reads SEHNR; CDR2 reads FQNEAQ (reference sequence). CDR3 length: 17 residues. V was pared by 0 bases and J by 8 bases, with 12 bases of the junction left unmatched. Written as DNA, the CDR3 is TGTGCCAGCAGCTTAGCGGTCAGCGGGAGTCCTCTTGATGAGCAGTTCTTC. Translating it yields CASSLAVSGSPLDEQFF.

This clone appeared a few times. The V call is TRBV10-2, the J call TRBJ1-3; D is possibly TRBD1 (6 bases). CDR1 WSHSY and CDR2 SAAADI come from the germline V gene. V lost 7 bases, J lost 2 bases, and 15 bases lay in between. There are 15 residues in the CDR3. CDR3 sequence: CASIRTAATGNTIYF. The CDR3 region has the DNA TGCGCCAGCATAAGGACAGCGGCGACTGGAAACACCATATATTTT.

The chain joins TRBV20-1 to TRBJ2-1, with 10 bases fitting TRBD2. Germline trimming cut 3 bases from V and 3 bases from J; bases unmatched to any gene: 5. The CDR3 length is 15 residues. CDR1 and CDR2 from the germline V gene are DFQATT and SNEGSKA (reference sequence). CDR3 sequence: CSASELAGIYNEQFF. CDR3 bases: TGCAGTGCTAGTGAACTAGCGGGGATCTACAATGAGCAGTTCTTC.

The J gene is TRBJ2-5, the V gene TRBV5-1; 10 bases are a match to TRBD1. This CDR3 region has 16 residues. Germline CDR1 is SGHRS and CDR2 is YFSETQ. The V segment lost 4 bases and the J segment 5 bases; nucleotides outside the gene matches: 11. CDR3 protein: CASSSIPGQGRETQYF. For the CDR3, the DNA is TGCGCCAGCAGCAGCATACCGGGACAGGGGCGCGAGACCCAGTACTTC.

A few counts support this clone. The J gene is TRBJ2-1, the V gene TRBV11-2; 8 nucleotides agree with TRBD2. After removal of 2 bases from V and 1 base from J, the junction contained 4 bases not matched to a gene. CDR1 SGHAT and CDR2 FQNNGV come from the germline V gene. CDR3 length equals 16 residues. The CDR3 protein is CASSLLGGRSYNEQFF. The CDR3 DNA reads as TGTGCCAGCAGCTTATTGGGCGGGAGGTCCTACAATGAGCAGTTCTTC. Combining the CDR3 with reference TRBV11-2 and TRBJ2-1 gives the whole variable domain EAGVAQSPRYKIIEKRQSVAFWCNPISGHATLYWYQQILGQGPKLLIQFQNNGVVDDSQLPKDRFSAERLKGVDSTLKIQPAKLEDSAVYLCASSLLGGRSYNEQFFGPGTRLTVL.

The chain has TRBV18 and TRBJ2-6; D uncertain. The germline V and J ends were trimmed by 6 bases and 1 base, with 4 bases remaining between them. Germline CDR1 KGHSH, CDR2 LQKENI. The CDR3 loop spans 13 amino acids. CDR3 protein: CASSLSGANVLTF. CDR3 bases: TGTGCCAGCTCCCTATCTGGGGCCAACGTCCTGACTTTC. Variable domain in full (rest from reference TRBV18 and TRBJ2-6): NAGVMQNPRHLVRRRGQEARLRCSPMKGHSHVYWYRQLPEEGLKFMVYLQKENIIDESGMPKERFSAEFPKEGPSILRIQQVVRGDSAAYFCASSLSGANVLTFGAGSRLTVL.

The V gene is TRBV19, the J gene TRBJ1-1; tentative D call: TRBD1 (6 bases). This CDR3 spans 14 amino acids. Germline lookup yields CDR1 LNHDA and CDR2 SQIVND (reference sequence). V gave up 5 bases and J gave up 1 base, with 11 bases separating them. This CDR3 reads CASSYQGRNTEAFF. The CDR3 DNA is TGTGCCAGTAGTTATCAGGGGCGGAACACTGAAGCTTTCTTT.

This CDR3 reads CAWSWRGGTGELFF. For the CDR3, the DNA is TGTGCCTGGAGTTGGCGGGGAGGGACCGGGGAGCTGTTTTTT. The gene calls are TRBV30 and TRBJ2-2, with 7 bases aligning to TRBD2. Germline loops: CDR1 GTSNPN, CDR2 SVGIG (reference sequence). After removal of 2 bases from V and 5 bases from J, the junction contained 5 bases not matched to a gene. This CDR3 has 14 amino acids.

The CDR3, as DNA: TGTGCCAGCAGCTTGGTGCCAGGGTTTTCCACTTATACGCAGTATTTT. It is translated as CASSLVPGFSTYTQYF. The gene calls are TRBV5-5 and TRBJ2-3; D might be TRBD1 (5 bases). The germline gives CDR1 SGHKS, CDR2 YYEKEE (reference sequence). V dropped 0 bases and J dropped 7 bases, with 18 bases sitting between them. This CDR3 is 16 amino acids long.